This entry lists 13 T cell receptor beta chains sequenced from one sample in a study of PD-1 blockade in classical Hodgkin lymphoma. Sequencing used immunoSEQ multiplex PCR; TCRdb keeps in-frame clones, though not all of them. The data hold roughly 28,000 clones, with over 75% observed a single time. Specified time point: cycle 4 day 1 (C4D1), after 6 weeks of nivolumab. Every patient had relapsed following autologous stem cell transplantation, and cohorts differed in brentuximab vedotin exposure. The sample was peripheral blood mononuclear cells (PBMCs), taken before the fourth cycle of nivolumab. These receptors were taken from a human donor with classical Hodgkin lymphoma.

Concerning this clone: One end of the junction varies from germline; a read error may be responsible. The genes are TRBV7-7 and TRBJ2-3; 7 bases fit TRBD1. The CDR3 is 17 amino acids. Looked up from germline, CDR1 is SSHAT and CDR2 is FNYEAQ (reference sequence). The CDR3 DNA reads TGTGCTAGCAGCTTAGCCCCGACAGGGTTTGGCACAGATACGCAGTATTTT. It yields the protein CASSLAPTGFGTDTQYF.

The chain uses TRBV9 and TRBJ2-5; TRBD1 matches 8 bases. CDR3 size: 16 residues. Germline V gene sequence: CDR1 SGDLS, CDR2 YYNGEE. J gave up 5 bases and V 4 bases, and 13 bases lay outside the gene matches. Written as DNA, the CDR3 is TGTGCCAGCAGCCTCACAGGGGGAGTGTTATTGGAGACCCAGTACTTC. Translating gives CASSLTGGVLLETQYF. Using reference TRBV9 and TRBJ2-5 for the parts outside the CDR3, the full variable domain is DSGVTQTPKHLITATGQRVTLRCSPRSGDLSVYWYQQSLDQGLQFLIQYYNGEERAKGNILERFSAQQFPDLHSELNLSSLELGDSALYFCASSLTGGVLLETQYFGPGTRLLVL.

The chain couples TRBV27 to TRBJ2-1, with 7 bases matching TRBD2. The CDR3 length is 11 residues. Germline trimming cut 8 bases from V and 5 bases from J; bases unmatched to any gene: 0. The germline V gene encodes CDR1 MNHEY and CDR2 SMNVEV (reference sequence). CDR3 DNA sequence: TGTGCCAGCGGGAGGGACAATGAGCAGTTCTTC. This gives the protein CASGRDNEQFF.

This clone was recorded a few times. The CDR3 loop reads CASSLRETSPLHF. The DNA for the CDR3 is TGTGCCAGCAGTCTCAGGGAAACTTCACCCCTCCACTTT. V gene TRBV7-9 combines with J gene TRBJ1-6; tentative D call: TRBD1 (5 bases). Deletions cut 6 bases from V and 9 bases from J, with 12 bases between. The germline V gene encodes CDR1 SEHNR and CDR2 FQNEAQ (reference sequence). This CDR3 region has 13 residues.

V usage is TRBV30 and J usage is TRBJ1-4, with a possible D match to TRBD1 (5 bases). V dropped 2 bases and J dropped 8 bases, with 15 bases sitting between them. Germline-derived CDR1 and CDR2 are GTSNPN and SVGIG (reference sequence). The length of the CDR3 is 14 residues. In nucleotides, the CDR3 is TGTGCCTGGAGTTATGGGGGGAAGGAGGAAAAACTGTTTTTT. It yields the protein CAWSYGGKEEKLFF.

The CDR3: CASSQCRGGLGDKKLFF. DNA for the CDR3: TGCGCCAGCAGTCAATGTCGCGGAGGGCTTGGAGATAAAAAACTGTTTTTT. This rearrangement joins TRBV23-1 to TRBJ1-4; D ambiguous. TRBV23-1 is given ORF status, its function remaining uncertain. Trimming took 1 base from V and 9 from J, leaving 21 bases between them. There are 17 residues in the CDR3.

The chain combines TRBV5-1 with TRBJ1-5, with a tentative D call TRBD1 (5 bases). This CDR3 region has 16 residues. V shed 0 bases and J shed 1 base, with 11 bases lying between them. CDR1 SGHRS and CDR2 YFSETQ come from the germline V gene. The CDR3 loop is CASSLVGDRSNQPQHF. CDR3 nucleotide sequence: TGCGCCAGCAGCTTGGTAGGGGATAGAAGCAATCAGCCCCAGCATTTT. Filled out from reference TRBV5-1 and TRBJ1-5, the complete variable domain reads KAGVTQTPRYLIKTRGQQVTLSCSPISGHRSVSWYQQTPGQGLQFLFEYFSETQRNKGNFPGRFSGRQFSNSRSEMNVSTLELGDSALYLCASSLVGDRSNQPQHFGDGTRLSIL.

The rearrangement joins TRBV18 to TRBJ1-3, with D possibly being TRBD1 (5 bases). Germline V gene sequence: CDR1 KGHSH, CDR2 LQKENI. The CDR3 contains 17 residues. Trimming removed 0 bases from V and 0 bases from J, with 12 bases in between. The CDR3, as DNA: TGTGCCAGCTCACCACCTGGGGCCTTAAGCTCTGGAAACACCATATATTTT. Its translation: CASSPPGALSSGNTIYF.

This rearrangement joins TRBV5-4 to TRBJ2-1; 12 bases map to TRBD2. V trimming: 2 bases; J trimming: 13 bases; junction bases outside the gene matches: 1. Germline-derived CDR1 and CDR2 are SGHNT and YYREEE (reference sequence). The CDR3 runs to 12 residues. CDR3 protein: CASSLLAGGQFF. CDR3 in DNA: TGTGCCAGCAGCTTACTAGCGGGGGGCCAGTTCTTC.

This clone was recorded once. V is TRBV29-1 and J is TRBJ1-1, with D unclear. Trimming removed 3 bases at V and 5 bases at J, with 13 bases between. The length of the CDR3 is 13 residues. From germline, CDR1 is SQVTM and CDR2 ANQGSEA. CDR3 amino acids: CSVDNGFGTEAFF. The CDR3 DNA is TGCAGCGTTGACAACGGTTTCGGAACTGAAGCTTTCTTT.

This sequence joins TRBV9 and TRBJ2-2; D is possibly TRBD2 (7 bases). The CDR3 has 15 amino acids. V was shortened by 4 bases and J by 8 bases, with 18 bases between the two germline ends. Germline-derived CDR1 and CDR2 are SGDLS and YYNGEE. The DNA for the CDR3 is TGTGCCAGCAGCCCCCCGTTGGGGGGGCGAGGGGAGCTGTTTTTT. This translates into CASSPPLGGRGELFF.

This chain connects TRBV7-5 to TRBJ1-1. TRBV7-5 is labeled a pseudogene. CDR3 length equals 18 residues. In DNA, the CDR3 is TGTGTCAGAAGCCAAGGGTTGGTCGGGACGAGCCGGAGCACTGAAGCTTTCTTT. Translation gives CVRSQGLVGTSRSTEAFF.

The chain has TRBV19 and TRBJ1-5, with 9 bases aligning to TRBD1. The germline V gene encodes CDR1 LNHDA and CDR2 SQIVND (reference sequence). This CDR3 has 16 amino acids. J gave up 0 bases and V 7 bases, and 7 bases lay outside the gene matches. The CDR3 spells CASTLGQGNSNQPQHF. The CDR3 coding sequence is TGTGCCAGTACCCTAGGACAGGGGAATAGCAATCAGCCCCAGCATTTT.